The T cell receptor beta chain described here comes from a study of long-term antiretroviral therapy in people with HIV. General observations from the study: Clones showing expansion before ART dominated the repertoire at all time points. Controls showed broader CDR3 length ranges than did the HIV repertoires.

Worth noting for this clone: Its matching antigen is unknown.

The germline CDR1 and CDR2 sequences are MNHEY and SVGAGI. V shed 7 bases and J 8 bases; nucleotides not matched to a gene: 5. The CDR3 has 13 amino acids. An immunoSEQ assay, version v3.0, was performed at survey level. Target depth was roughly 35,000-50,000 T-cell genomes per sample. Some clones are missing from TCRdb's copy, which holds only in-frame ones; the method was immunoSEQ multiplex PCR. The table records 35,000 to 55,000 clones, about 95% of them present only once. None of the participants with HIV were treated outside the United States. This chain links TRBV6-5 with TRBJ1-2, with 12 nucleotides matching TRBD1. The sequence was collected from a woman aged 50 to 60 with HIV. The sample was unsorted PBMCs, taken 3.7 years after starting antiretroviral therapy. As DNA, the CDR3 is TGTGCCAGCACTCAGGGACAGGGGGCAGGCTACACCTTC. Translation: CASTQGQGAGYTF.